The entry below gives a single T cell receptor beta chain sequence along with its context. Antigen: not known. The sample is drawn from a study of monozygotic twins with inflammatory bowel disease. Reprocessing the 5' RACE reads, TCRdb reports a single entry for every CDR3 protein and omits DNA. This sample's table reports over 200,000 distinct CDR3 sequences. This CDR3 has 14 residues. General observations from the study: Twins with IBD were found to have lower TCRbeta diversity (inverse Simpson) than healthy co-twins.

The receptor's source is a human donor with ulcerative colitis or Crohn's disease, or a healthy co-twin of an affected twin (not recorded which). This chain joins TRBV12-3 or TRBV12-4 and TRBJ1-1. Sequencing used blood. The CDR3 protein is CASSLSMMGTEAFF.